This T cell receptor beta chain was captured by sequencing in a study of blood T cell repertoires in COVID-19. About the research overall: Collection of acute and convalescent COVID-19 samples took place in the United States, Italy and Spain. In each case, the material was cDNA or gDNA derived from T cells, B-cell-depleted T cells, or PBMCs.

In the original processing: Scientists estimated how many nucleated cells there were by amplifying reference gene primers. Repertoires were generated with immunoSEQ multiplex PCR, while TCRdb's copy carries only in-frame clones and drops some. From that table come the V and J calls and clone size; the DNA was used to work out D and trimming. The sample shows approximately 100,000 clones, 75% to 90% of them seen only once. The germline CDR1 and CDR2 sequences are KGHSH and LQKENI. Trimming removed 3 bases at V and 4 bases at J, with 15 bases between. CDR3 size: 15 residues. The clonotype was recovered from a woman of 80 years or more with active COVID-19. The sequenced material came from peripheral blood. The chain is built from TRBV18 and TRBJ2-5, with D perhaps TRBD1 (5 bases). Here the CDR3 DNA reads TGTGCCAGCTCACCTCCAGGGCGCGGTACAGAGACCCAGTACTTC. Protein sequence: CASSPPGRGTETQYF.